This entry lists 30 T cell receptor beta chains sequenced from one sample in a study of regulatory T cells in long-lasting Graves disease. Construction of TCR beta libraries relied on iRepertoire HTBI primers and on Arm-PCR targeting CDR3 regions. In TCRdb, the multiplex PCR reads were re-called with MiXCR into one record per CDR3 protein. The top ten hold roughly an eighth of the sample, which has 400,000 to 500,000 distinct CDR3 sequences, 21% seen once. Time point reported: persistent/refractory GD, antithyroid drugs over 5 years with positive TRAb. Extracted PBMC RNA gave rise to the TCR library. This specimen consisted of peripheral blood mononuclear cells (PBMCs), obtained when the disease was refractory, from a patient treated with antithyroid drugs. The receptors come from a female donor with Graves disease.

In regard to this clonotype: The germline gene is not matched at one end of the junction; a read error may be the cause. The V call is TRBV6-2 or TRBV6-3, the J call TRBJ2-7, with a possible D match to TRBD2 (6 bases). The CDR3 is 15 amino acids. Germline V CDR1 and CDR2: MNHEY, SVGEGT. The CDR3 here is CASSEGLSVTYGQYF. CDR3 coding DNA: TGTGCCAGCAGTGAAGGACTATCGGTCACCTACGGGCAGTACTTC.

A note on this clonotype: A much larger clone differs by one base, so this may be a read error. V gene TRBV28 combines with J gene TRBJ2-7; a possible D gene is TRBD1 (6 bases). The CDR3 extends over 13 amino acids. CDR1 and CDR2 from the germline V gene are MDHEN and SYDVKM. Trimming took off 3 bases at V and 10 bases at J, with 16 bases between the two ends. The CDR3 DNA is TGTGCCAGCAGTTTCAGCATGGGGGCCGAACAGTACTTC. Its translation: CASSFSMGAEQYF.

J is TRBJ2-4 and V is TRBV5-6; no reliable D call. The better agreement between TRBJ2-5 and the DNA end casts doubt on the J call. The CDR3 is 15 residues long. The germline V gene encodes CDR1 SGHDT and CDR2 YYEEEE. The CDR3 DNA sequence: TGTGCCAGCAGCCCAGGTCCGCGTCCCCTGGAGACCCAGTACTTC. Protein: CASSPGPRPLETQYF.

This clonotype was seen a handful of times. The chain couples TRBV25-1 to TRBJ2-2; perhaps TRBD1 as D (5 bases). Germline loops: CDR1 MGHDK, CDR2 SYGVNS. Between the trimmed V and J ends, which lost 11 bases and 7 bases, there was a span of 17 bases. This CDR3 has 13 residues. The CDR3 region is CAYRTRLGGELFF. Here the CDR3 DNA reads TGTGCCTACAGGACGAGGTTGGGCGGGGAGCTGTTTTTT.

This clonotype was seen a few times. The chain carries TRBV3-1 and TRBJ2-6, with TRBD2 as a possible D gene (6 bases). Looked up from germline, CDR1 is LGHDT and CDR2 is YNNKEL (reference sequence). The V end lost 4 bases, the J end lost 4 bases, and 14 bases lay between the germline ends. CDR3 size: 16 residues. The CDR3 DNA reads TGTGCCAGCAGCCTTCATGGGGGGACCGGGGCCAACGTCCTGACTTTC. As protein: CASSLHGGTGANVLTF.

Only a few counts were recorded for this clonotype. The chain carries TRBV6-1 and TRBJ2-2; D not resolved. V lost 5 bases and J lost 1, with 14 bases in between. CDR1 and CDR2 (germline): MNHNS, SASEGT. CDR3 size: 16 residues. DNA for the CDR3: TGTGCCAGCAGTAAGCTCAGATCAGGGAACACCGGGGAGCTGTTTTTT. This codes for CASSKLRSGNTGELFF.

The rearrangement joins TRBV7-9 to TRBJ1-1, with a tentative D call TRBD1 (6 bases). The CDR3 extends over 16 amino acids. The germline V and J ends were trimmed by 5 bases and 7 bases, with 23 bases remaining between them. In germline, CDR1 is SEHNR, CDR2 FQNEAQ (reference sequence). The CDR3 loop is CASSVTTGTKNGEAFF. CDR3 nucleotide sequence: TGTGCCAGCAGCGTAACTACCGGGACAAAAAACGGTGAAGCTTTCTTT.

The sample holds a few counts of this clonotype. The chain links TRBV20-1 to TRBJ1-5, with no clear D. The V and J ends lost 0 bases and 8 bases respectively, with 14 bases between them. This CDR3 is 14 amino acids long. Germline loops: CDR1 DFQATT, CDR2 SNEGSKA (reference sequence). The CDR3 spells CSARDRARREPQHF. For the CDR3, the DNA is TGCAGTGCTAGAGATCGGGCACGGCGGGAGCCCCAGCATTTT.

The rearrangement links TRBV28 to TRBJ2-3; D not resolved. Trimming stripped 2 bases from V and 1 base from J, with 10 bases between. The V gene's germline CDR1 is MDHEN and CDR2 SYDVKM. The CDR3 covers 15 residues. CDR3 sequence reads: CASSLGDGCTDTQYF. In nucleotides, the CDR3 is TGTGCCAGCAGTTTAGGGGATGGGTGCACAGATACGCAGTATTTT.

The rearrangement links TRBV5-1 to TRBJ2-1; D uncertain. This CDR3 contains 11 residues. Germline CDR1 is SGHRS and CDR2 is YFSETQ. V shed 4 bases and J shed 8 bases, with 7 bases lying between them. The CDR3 sequence: CASSAADEQFF. DNA for the CDR3: TGCGCCAGCAGCGCGGCGGATGAGCAGTTCTTC.

This sequence joins TRBV7-2 and TRBJ2-7; tentative D call: TRBD2 (5 bases). This CDR3 has 15 residues. Germline V gives CDR1 SGHTA, CDR2 FQGNSA. V was cut by 5 bases and J by 3 bases, with 17 bases left in between. In nucleotides, the CDR3 is TGTGCCAGCAGCCTTTGGAGCGGCTCTCGCTACGAGCAGTACTTC. As protein: CASSLWSGSRYEQYF.

The rearrangement joins TRBV27 to TRBJ1-5, with a weak D call TRBD1 (6 bases). The CDR3 spans 14 residues. Trimming took off 7 bases at V and 4 bases at J, with 14 bases between the two ends. Germline loops: CDR1 MNHEY, CDR2 SMNVEV (reference sequence). CDR3 residues: CASTRLGGNQPQHF. DNA of the CDR3: TGTGCCAGCACGCGATTAGGGGGGAATCAGCCCCAGCATTTT.

The rearrangement uses TRBV11-2 and TRBJ2-3; the D gene is possibly TRBD2 (6 bases). V shed 5 bases and J shed 3 bases, with 15 bases lying between them. This CDR3 spans 15 amino acids. CDR1 is SGHAT and CDR2 is FQNNGV in the germline V gene. The CDR3 reads CASSRSGGWTDTQYF. The CDR3 nucleotides are TGTGCCAGCAGCCGAAGCGGAGGGTGGACAGATACGCAGTATTTT.

This clonotype was observed at least ten times. The chain has TRBV18 and TRBJ1-4; D possibly corresponds to TRBD1 (6 bases). The V and J ends lost 3 bases and 8 bases respectively, with 10 bases between them. The germline CDR1 and CDR2 sequences are KGHSH and LQKENI. This CDR3 contains 13 residues. CDR3 region: CASSPSGDEKLFF. Written as DNA, the CDR3 is TGTGCCAGCTCACCGTCAGGGGACGAAAAACTGTTTTTT.

The rearrangement joins TRBV4-1 to TRBJ2-7; 8 positions agree with TRBD1. The V segment lost 2 bases and the J segment 2 bases; nucleotides outside the gene matches: 5. The CDR3 extends over 15 amino acids. Per the germline V gene, CDR1 is MGHRA and CDR2 is YSYEKL. CDR3 amino acids: CASSQHTDRAYEQYF. The DNA of the CDR3 is TGCGCCAGCAGCCAACACACGGACAGGGCCTACGAGCAGTACTTC.

This clonotype was observed many times. The chain recombines TRBV28 with TRBJ1-1, with D uncertain. The CDR3 is 15 amino acids. Trimming removed 5 bases at V and 0 bases at J, with 13 bases between. From germline, CDR1 is MDHEN and CDR2 SYDVKM. The CDR3 DNA follows: TGTGCCAGCAGTCCGGGCAGCCTCATGAACACTGAAGCTTTCTTT. Translation gives CASSPGSLMNTEAFF.

The sample holds many counts of this clonotype. This chain uses TRBV7-3 with TRBJ1-1; D gene uncertain. The V end was cut by 5 bases, the J end by 1 base, with 8 bases between. CDR1 and CDR2 from the germline V gene are SGHTA and FQGTGA. This CDR3 has 13 residues. The CDR3 sequence: CASSGMRNTEAFF. CDR3 bases: TGTGCCAGCAGCGGAATGAGGAACACTGAAGCTTTCTTT.

The rearrangement uses TRBV5-1 and TRBJ2-1; D might be TRBD2 (7 bases). The germline V gene has CDR1 SGHRS and CDR2 YFSETQ. Trimming cost V 6 bases and J 3 bases, with 16 bases left between them. The CDR3 is made up of 15 amino acids. The CDR3 here is CASTVGGGFYNEQFF. As DNA, the CDR3 is TGCGCCAGCACCGTAGGGGGGGGATTCTACAATGAGCAGTTCTTC.

The chain combines TRBV20-1 with TRBJ2-5; D might be TRBD1 or TRBD2, each matching 5 bases. Germline V gives CDR1 DFQATT, CDR2 SNEGSKA (reference sequence). V was trimmed by 6 bases and J by 2 bases, leaving 16 bases between them. The CDR3 is 14 amino acids. In DNA form, the CDR3 reads TGCAGTGCCGACAGAGGGGTTGGGCAAGAGACCCAGTACTTC. It codes for CSADRGVGQETQYF.

This clonotype was seen ten or more times. The chain combines TRBV28 with TRBJ2-1; a weak D match, TRBD1 (5 bases). Germline CDR1 and CDR2: MDHEN and SYDVKM. This CDR3 has 13 residues. Trimming shortened V by 6 bases and J by 3 bases, and 9 bases separated the two germline ends. The CDR3 nucleotides read TGTGCCAGCAGGATGACAGACTACAATGAGCAGTTCTTC. Its translation: CASRMTDYNEQFF.

In this sample, this clonotype turned up many times. This chain uses TRBV6-1 with TRBJ2-7; D ambiguous. The CDR3 totals 14 residues. Germline V gene lookup returns CDR1 MNHNS and CDR2 SASEGT. V was pared by 3 bases and J by 2 bases, with 11 bases between. CDR3: CASSEVRLAYEQYF. CDR3 bases: TGTGCCAGCAGTGAGGTACGGTTAGCCTACGAGCAGTACTTC.

This clonotype has a handful of counts. V gene TRBV15 combines with J gene TRBJ2-1; D ambiguous. Trimming removed 1 base from V and 6 bases from J, with 13 bases in between. The CDR3 spans 15 residues. Germline V gene data show CDR1 as LNHNV and CDR2 as YYDKDF (reference sequence). The CDR3 DNA reads as TGTGCCACCAGCAGAGTTAGGGATATGGGCAATGAGCAGTTCTTC. It encodes CATSRVRDMGNEQFF. Based on the CDR3 plus reference TRBV15 and TRBJ2-1, the full variable domain is DAMVIQNPRYQVTQFGKPVTLSCSQTLNHNVMYWYQQKSSQAPKLLFHYYDKDFNNEADTPDNFQSRRPNTSFCFLDIRSPGLGDTAMYLCATSRVRDMGNEQFFGPGTRLTVL.

This sequence joins TRBV28 and TRBJ2-3, with D perhaps TRBD2 (5 bases). The V end was cut by 2 bases, the J end by 0 bases, with 12 bases between. Germline CDR1 is MDHEN and CDR2 is SYDVKM. This CDR3 has 16 residues. DNA of the CDR3: TGTGCCAGCAGTTTAGATGGGAGAGGGAGCACAGATACGCAGTATTTT. Its protein is CASSLDGRGSTDTQYF.

V gene TRBV3-1 combines with J gene TRBJ2-1; D unclear. The V and J ends lost 0 bases and 7 bases respectively, with 10 bases between them. CDR1 LGHDT and CDR2 YNNKEL come from the germline V gene (reference sequence). CDR3 length equals 14 residues. The CDR3: CASSQDLGWNEQFF. The CDR3 nucleotides read TGTGCCAGCAGCCAAGATTTGGGATGGAATGAGCAGTTCTTC.

This chain uses TRBV19 with TRBJ2-6; D may be TRBD2 (6 bases). Per germline, CDR1 LNHDA and CDR2 SQIVND (reference sequence). The CDR3 spans 16 residues. V was shortened by 7 bases and J by 1 base, with 14 bases between the two germline ends. CDR3 loop: CASNGGAPSGANVLTF. Here the CDR3 DNA reads TGTGCCAGTAACGGAGGGGCTCCTTCTGGGGCCAACGTCCTGACTTTC.

This clonotype was found a few times. This sequence joins TRBV7-9 and TRBJ1-4; the D is unclear. Trimming removed 5 bases from V and 0 bases from J, with 10 bases in between. Per the germline V gene, CDR1 is SEHNR and CDR2 is FQNEAQ (reference sequence). The CDR3 sequence is 15 residues long. In nucleotides, the CDR3 is TGTGCCAGCAGCCGGACGGAAGCAACTAATGAAAAACTGTTTTTT. It specifies CASSRTEATNEKLFF.

In regard to this clonotype: A much larger clone is a single base away; this may be a read error. The chain carries TRBV28 and TRBJ1-5; 9 nucleotides agree with TRBD1. The CDR3 runs to 15 residues. CDR1 MDHEN and CDR2 SYDVKM come from the germline V gene. V dropped 7 bases and J dropped 9; count of bases not matched to a gene: 13. As DNA, the CDR3 is TGTGCCAGCACGCCCCGGACAGGGGAGTTTCGGCCCCAGCATTTT. It yields the protein CASTPRTGEFRPQHF.

This clonotype appeared many times. The genes are TRBV11-2 and TRBJ1-6; 8 bases are shared with TRBD1. Germline V gives CDR1 SGHAT, CDR2 FQNNGV. V lost 6 bases, J lost 7 bases, and 8 bases stayed unmatched. The CDR3 is 15 amino acids. CDR3 nucleotide sequence: TGTGCCAGCAGAGAGAGGACAGGGCTAAATTCACCCCTCCACTTT. Its translation: CASRERTGLNSPLHF. The full variable domain, its missing parts supplied by reference TRBV11-2 and TRBJ1-6, is EAGVAQSPRYKIIEKRQSVAFWCNPISGHATLYWYQQILGQGPKLLIQFQNNGVVDDSQLPKDRFSAERLKGVDSTLKIQPAKLEDSAVYLCASRERTGLNSPLHFGNGTRLTVT.

The sample holds a few counts of this clonotype. The chain employs TRBV4-1 and TRBJ1-2; 7 bases line up with TRBD1. CDR3 length: 14 amino acids. CDR1 and CDR2 from the germline V gene are MGHRA and YSYEKL. J was trimmed by 4 bases and V by 3 bases; bases with no gene match: 5. The CDR3 DNA follows: TGCGCCAGCAGCCACGAAGGACAGGTCTATGGCTACACCTTC. It is translated as CASSHEGQVYGYTF.

This clonotype was detected many times. The V and J genes are TRBV28 and TRBJ2-2; D gene uncertain. Germline-derived CDR1 and CDR2 are MDHEN and SYDVKM. This CDR3 has 14 amino acids. With 2 bases removed from V and 4 bases from J, the gap between germline ends came to 8 bases. Written as DNA, the CDR3 is TGTGCCAGCAGTTTAGCCGGCAGCACCGGGGAGCTGTTTTTT. Its translation: CASSLAGSTGELFF. Looking up the rest from reference TRBV28 and TRBJ2-2 gives the full variable domain: DVKVTQSSRYLVKRTGEKVFLECVQDMDHENMFWYRQDPGLGLRLIYFSYDVKMKEKGDIPEGYSVSREKKERFSLILESASTNQTSMYLCASSLAGSTGELFFGEGSRLTVL.